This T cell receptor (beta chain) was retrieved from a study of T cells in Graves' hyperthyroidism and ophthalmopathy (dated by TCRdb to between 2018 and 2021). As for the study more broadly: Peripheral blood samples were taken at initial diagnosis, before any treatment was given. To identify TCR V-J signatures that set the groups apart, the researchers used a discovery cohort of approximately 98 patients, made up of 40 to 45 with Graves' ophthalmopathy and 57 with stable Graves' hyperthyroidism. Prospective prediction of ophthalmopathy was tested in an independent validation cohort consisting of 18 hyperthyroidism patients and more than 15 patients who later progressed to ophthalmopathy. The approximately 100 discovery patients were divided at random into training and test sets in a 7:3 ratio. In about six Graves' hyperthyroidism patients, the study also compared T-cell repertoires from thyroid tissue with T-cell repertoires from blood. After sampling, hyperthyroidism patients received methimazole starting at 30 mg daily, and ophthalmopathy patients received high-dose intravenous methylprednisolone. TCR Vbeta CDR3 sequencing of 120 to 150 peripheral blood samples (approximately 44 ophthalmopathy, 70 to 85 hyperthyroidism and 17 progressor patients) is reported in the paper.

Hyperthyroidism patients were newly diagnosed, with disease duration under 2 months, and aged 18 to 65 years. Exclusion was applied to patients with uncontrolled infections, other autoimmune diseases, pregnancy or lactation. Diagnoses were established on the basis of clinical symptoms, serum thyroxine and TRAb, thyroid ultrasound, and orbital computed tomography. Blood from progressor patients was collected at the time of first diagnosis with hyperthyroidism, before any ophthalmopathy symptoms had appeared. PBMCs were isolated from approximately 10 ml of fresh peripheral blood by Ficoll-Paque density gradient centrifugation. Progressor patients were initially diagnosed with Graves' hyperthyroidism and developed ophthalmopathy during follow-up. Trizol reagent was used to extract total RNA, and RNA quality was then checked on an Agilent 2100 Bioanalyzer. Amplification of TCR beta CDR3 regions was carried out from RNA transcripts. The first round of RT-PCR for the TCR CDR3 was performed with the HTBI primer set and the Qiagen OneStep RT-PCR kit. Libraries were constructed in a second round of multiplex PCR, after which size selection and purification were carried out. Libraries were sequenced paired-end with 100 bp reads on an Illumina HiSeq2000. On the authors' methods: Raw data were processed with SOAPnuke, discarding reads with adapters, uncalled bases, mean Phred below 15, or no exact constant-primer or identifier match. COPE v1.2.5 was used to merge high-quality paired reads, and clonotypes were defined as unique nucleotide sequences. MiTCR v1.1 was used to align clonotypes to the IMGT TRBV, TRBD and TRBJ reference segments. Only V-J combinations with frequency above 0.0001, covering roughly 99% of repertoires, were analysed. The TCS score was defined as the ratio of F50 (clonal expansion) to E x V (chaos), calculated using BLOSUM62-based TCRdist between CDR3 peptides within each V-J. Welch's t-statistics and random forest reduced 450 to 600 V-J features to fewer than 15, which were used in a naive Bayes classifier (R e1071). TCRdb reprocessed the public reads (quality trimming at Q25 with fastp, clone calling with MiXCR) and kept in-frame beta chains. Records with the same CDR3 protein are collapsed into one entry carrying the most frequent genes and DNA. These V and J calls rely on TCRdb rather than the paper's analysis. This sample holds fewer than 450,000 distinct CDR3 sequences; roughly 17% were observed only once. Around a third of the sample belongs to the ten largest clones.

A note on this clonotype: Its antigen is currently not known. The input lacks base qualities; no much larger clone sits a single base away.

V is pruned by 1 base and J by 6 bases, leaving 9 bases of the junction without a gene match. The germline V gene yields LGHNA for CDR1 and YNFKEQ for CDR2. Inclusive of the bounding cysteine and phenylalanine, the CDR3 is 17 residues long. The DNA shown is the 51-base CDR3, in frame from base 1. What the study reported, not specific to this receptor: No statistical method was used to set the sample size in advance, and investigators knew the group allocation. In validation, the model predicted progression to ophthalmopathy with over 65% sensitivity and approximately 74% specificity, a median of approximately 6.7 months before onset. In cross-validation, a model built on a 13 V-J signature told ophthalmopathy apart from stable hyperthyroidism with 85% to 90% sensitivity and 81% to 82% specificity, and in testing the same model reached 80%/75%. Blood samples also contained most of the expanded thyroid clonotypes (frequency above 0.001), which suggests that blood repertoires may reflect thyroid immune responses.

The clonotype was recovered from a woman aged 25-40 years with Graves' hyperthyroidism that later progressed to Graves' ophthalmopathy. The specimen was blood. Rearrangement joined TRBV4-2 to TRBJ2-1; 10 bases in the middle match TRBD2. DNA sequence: TGTGCCAGCAGCCAAGTTTCTCTAGCGGGGGCCTTCAATGAGCAGTTCTTC. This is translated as CASSQVSLAGAFNEQFF.